The 26 T cell receptor beta chains below all came from one sample that was sequenced in a study of lymphopenia after photon versus proton radiotherapy. Repertoires were generated with immunoSEQ multiplex PCR, while TCRdb's copy carries only in-frame clones and drops some. The sample has 30,000 to 40,000 clones; over 75% are singletons. Source: peripheral blood, taken from a patient treated with proton-based radiotherapy. These receptors all come from a woman in her 70s with pancreatic cancer.

V usage is TRBV10-3 and J usage is TRBJ1-1; unclear D gene. The CDR3 loop spans 13 amino acids. V dropped 5 bases and J dropped 2 bases, with 9 bases sitting between them. Germline V lookup: CDR1 ENHRY, CDR2 SYGVKD. The CDR3 protein is CAISTQRNTEAFF. The CDR3 DNA sequence: TGTGCCATCAGTACTCAGCGTAACACTGAAGCTTTCTTT.

This clone occurred a few times. This chain links TRBV10-3 with TRBJ2-7; D ambiguous. Germline loops: CDR1 ENHRY, CDR2 SYGVKD. The length of the CDR3 is 12 residues. Deletions cut 6 bases from V and 3 bases from J, with 9 bases between. The CDR3 DNA sequence: TGTGCCATCAGCCAGGTGCGCTACGAGCAGTACTTC. Its protein is CAISQVRYEQYF.

V is TRBV7-9 and J is TRBJ2-7, with 9 bases identical to TRBD1. CDR3 length: 15 residues. V dropped 1 base and J dropped 2; count of bases not matched to a gene: 3. Germline CDR1 SEHNR, CDR2 FQNEAQ (reference sequence). The CDR3 region is CASSLDGTGTYEQYF. Written as DNA, the CDR3 is TGTGCCAGCAGCTTAGATGGGACAGGGACCTACGAGCAGTACTTC.

The rearrangement uses TRBV6-5 and TRBJ2-7; 14 bases align to TRBD2. The V gene end was trimmed by 6 bases and the J gene end by 2 bases; junction bases not matched to a gene: 3. Germline lookup yields CDR1 MNHEY and CDR2 SVGAGI. The CDR3 length is 15 residues. The CDR3 DNA reads as TGTGCCAGCAGCGGACTAGCGGGAGGTACCTACGAGCAGTACTTC. Its protein is CASSGLAGGTYEQYF.

This chain connects TRBV11-2 to TRBJ2-5; TRBD2 aligns across 8 bases. Losses at the gene ends were 5 bases for V and 1 base for J; bases not matched to a gene: 12. The CDR3 contains 17 residues. The germline V gene has CDR1 SGHAT and CDR2 FQNNGV. This CDR3 is CASSRDPGAGGQETQYF. The DNA for the CDR3 is TGTGCCAGCAGCAGAGACCCCGGGGCGGGAGGCCAAGAGACCCAGTACTTC.

The chain uses TRBV5-1 and TRBJ2-2, with 8 nucleotides matching TRBD2. Germline V gene data show CDR1 as SGHRS and CDR2 as YFSETQ. The CDR3 length is 15 residues. Losses at the gene ends were 9 bases for V and 2 bases for J; bases not matched to a gene: 9. The CDR3 sequence: CATAVAGSNTGELFF. CDR3 coding DNA: TGCGCCACGGCCGTAGCGGGAAGCAACACCGGGGAGCTGTTTTTT.

This clone was seen only a few times. This chain joins TRBV18 and TRBJ1-5, with D unresolved. The germline gives CDR1 KGHSH, CDR2 LQKENI. V lost 5 bases to trimming and J lost 1 base, with 9 bases between them. This CDR3 has 14 residues. CDR3 residues: CASSGDVSNQPQHF. The DNA of the CDR3 is TGTGCCAGCTCAGGGGATGTAAGCAATCAGCCCCAGCATTTT.

The table lists this clone with a few counts. V is TRBV7-3 and J is TRBJ1-1, with 7 bases lining up with TRBD1. The CDR3 totals 14 residues. Trimming removed 3 bases from V and 1 base from J; junction bases left unmatched: 2. Germline V gives CDR1 SGHTA, CDR2 FQGTGA. The CDR3 DNA is TGTGCCAGCAGCTTCAGACAGGGGAACACTGAAGCTTTCTTT. This codes for CASSFRQGNTEAFF.

The rearrangement uses TRBV5-4 and TRBJ1-1, with D possibly TRBD1 on 5 matching bases. V was pared by 3 bases and J by 2 bases, with 14 bases between. This CDR3 has 15 residues. Germline CDR1 and CDR2: SGHNT and YYREEE (reference sequence). CDR3 nucleotide sequence: TGTGCCAGCAGCTCCGAAGGGGTTTTTAACACTGAAGCTTTCTTT. Amino acids: CASSSEGVFNTEAFF.

The chain is built from TRBV29-1 and TRBJ2-7, with D possibly TRBD1 on 6 matching bases. The CDR3 spans 12 residues. In germline, CDR1 is SQVTM, CDR2 ANQGSEA. V was clipped by 6 bases and J by 0 bases, with 9 bases between them. CDR3 amino acids: CSVRDNSYEQYF. Written as DNA, the CDR3 is TGCAGCGTCCGGGACAACTCCTACGAGCAGTACTTC.

The sample holds one count of this clone. The rearrangement uses TRBV6-5 and TRBJ1-2; perhaps TRBD1 as D (5 bases). This CDR3 contains 16 residues. V lost 0 bases and J lost 4, with 15 bases in between. The germline V gene has CDR1 MNHEY and CDR2 SVGAGI. The CDR3: CASSYSPGLTPYGYTF. CDR3 bases: TGTGCCAGCAGTTACTCACCGGGGCTGACCCCCTATGGCTACACCTTC.

This chain links TRBV5-1 with TRBJ2-4; a possible D gene is TRBD1 (5 bases). V lost 4 bases and J lost 0, with 14 bases in between. This CDR3 has 16 residues. CDR1 and CDR2 from the germline V gene are SGHRS and YFSETQ. CDR3 sequence reads: CASSPPGAVAKNIQYF. CDR3 DNA sequence: TGCGCCAGCAGCCCACCTGGGGCGGTAGCCAAAAACATTCAGTACTTC.

This clone was detected once. The CDR3 loop is CASSYAAYESYNEQFF. The CDR3 bases are TGTGCCAGCAGTTATGCAGCTTACGAGTCCTACAATGAGCAGTTCTTC. The V call is TRBV6-6, the J call TRBJ2-1; D call uncertain. CDR1 MNHNY and CDR2 SVGAGI come from the germline V gene (reference sequence). The V gene lost 3 bases and the J gene lost 1 base, with 13 bases spanning the gap. CDR3 length equals 16 residues.

About this clone itself: Lacking the conserved final phenylalanine or tryptophan, this CDR3 likely reflects a read error. The DNA is omitted, as the CDR3 cannot be located on it reliably, and the CDR3 follows TCRdb's listing. The CDR3 reads CASSLGETS. V usage is TRBV5-4 and J usage is TRBJ2-7; TRBD2 is taken as the D call from the table, unchecked against the DNA. Germline V lookup: CDR1 SGHNT, CDR2 YYREEE (reference sequence). The CDR3 contains 9 residues when both ends are counted.

J is TRBJ2-2 and V is TRBV4-3; a weak D match, TRBD2 (5 bases). This CDR3 is built from 15 residues. Trimming removed 2 bases at V and 1 base at J, with 8 bases between. Looked up from germline, CDR1 is LGHNA and CDR2 is YSLEER. CDR3 amino acids: CASSQLAVNTGELFF. CDR3 in DNA: TGCGCCAGCAGCCAACTAGCAGTGAACACCGGGGAGCTGTTTTTT.

This clone has a single count. This rearrangement joins TRBV15 to TRBJ2-3, with D possibly being TRBD1 or TRBD2 (5 bases each). The CDR3 runs 15 residues. Deletions cut 1 base from V and 1 base from J, with 9 bases between. In germline, CDR1 is LNHNV, CDR2 YYDKDF (reference sequence). CDR3 in amino acids: CATSRGGTGTDTQYF. Here the CDR3 DNA reads TGTGCCACCAGCAGAGGGGGGACGGGCACAGATACGCAGTATTTT.

The chain employs TRBV7-6 and TRBJ2-7, with D tentatively TRBD2 (6 bases). CDR1 and CDR2 from the germline V gene are SGHVS and FNYEAQ. The V gene lost 8 bases and the J gene lost 7 bases, with 15 bases spanning the gap. The CDR3 is made up of 12 amino acids. CDR3 bases: TGTGCCAGCCGGACACCGGGGAGGGAGCAGTACTTC. Translated: CASRTPGREQYF.

The chain employs TRBV27 and TRBJ1-5; D is undetermined. The CDR3 runs 14 residues. Germline values: CDR1 MNHEY, CDR2 SMNVEV (reference sequence). V dropped 3 bases and J dropped 3 bases, with 9 bases sitting between them. CDR3 loop: CASSFRDSNQPQHF. DNA of the CDR3: TGTGCCAGCAGTTTCCGTGACTCCAATCAGCCCCAGCATTTT.

J is TRBJ2-1 and V is TRBV28; D remains ambiguous. Germline-derived CDR1 and CDR2 are MDHEN and SYDVKM. Trimming stripped 2 bases from V and 0 bases from J, with 8 bases between. The CDR3 sequence is 15 residues long. The CDR3 nucleotides are TGTGCCAGCAGTTTAGCGTATAGCTCCTACAATGAGCAGTTCTTC. Protein sequence: CASSLAYSSYNEQFF.

The chain combines TRBV29-1 with TRBJ1-2; TRBD1 matches 11 bases. The CDR3 totals 13 residues. Germline CDR1 reads SQVTM; CDR2 reads ANQGSEA. The ends lost 5 bases at V and 4 bases at J; junction bases unmatched: 3. The chain's CDR3 is CSVPGTGGYGYTF. The CDR3 bases are TGCAGCGTTCCCGGGACAGGGGGCTATGGCTACACCTTC. Drawing the rest from reference TRBV29-1 and TRBJ1-2, the complete variable domain is SAVISQKPSRDICQRGTSLTIQCQVDSQVTMMFWYRQQPGQSLTLIATANQGSEATYESGFVIDKFPISRPNLTFSTLTVSNMSPEDSSIYLCSVPGTGGYGYTFGSGTRLTVV.

The gene calls are TRBV5-1 and TRBJ1-1, with D unresolved. Germline CDR1 and CDR2: SGHRS and YFSETQ. Trimming shortened V by 5 bases and J by 0 bases, and 8 bases separated the two germline ends. The CDR3 is 13 residues long. Here the CDR3 reads CASRGALNTEAFF. The DNA for the CDR3 is TGCGCCAGCAGGGGAGCCTTGAACACTGAAGCTTTCTTT.

This chain uses TRBV7-9 with TRBJ1-2, with D possibly TRBD1 on 6 matching bases. Germline V gene data show CDR1 as SEHNR and CDR2 as FQNEAQ (reference sequence). This CDR3 is 18 amino acids long. V was pared by 1 base and J by 4 bases, with 22 bases between. CDR3 DNA sequence: TGTGCCAGCAGCTTAGTGTTGGGGCTTCTGCAGGGGACCTATGGCTACACCTTC. Protein product: CASSLVLGLLQGTYGYTF. Based on the CDR3 plus reference TRBV7-9 and TRBJ1-2, the full variable domain is DTGVSQNPRHKITKRGQNVTFRCDPISEHNRLYWYRQTLGQGPEFLTYFQNEAQLEKSRLLSDRFSAERPKGSFSTLEIQRTEQGDSAMYLCASSLVLGLLQGTYGYTFGSGTRLTVV.

The chain employs TRBV7-9 and TRBJ2-3; tentative D call: TRBD2 (6 bases). V was pared by 2 bases and J by 1 base, with 10 bases between. Germline V gene lookup returns CDR1 SEHNR and CDR2 FQNEAQ (reference sequence). This CDR3 has 15 residues. The CDR3 region has the DNA TGTGCCAGCAGCTTAATAGCTAGCGGCACAGATACGCAGTATTTT. It encodes CASSLIASGTDTQYF.

The chain carries TRBV18 and TRBJ1-5; D is perhaps TRBD1 (5 bases). This CDR3 comprises 15 residues. Germline V gene sequence: CDR1 KGHSH, CDR2 LQKENI. V lost 6 bases to trimming and J lost 5 bases, with 17 bases between them. The CDR3 DNA reads TGTGCCAGCTCGCCTGACATGTGGGGGGATCAGCCCCAGCATTTT. Translating gives CASSPDMWGDQPQHF.

The CDR3 is CAWSYGENEQFF. The CDR3 DNA reads TGTGCCTGGAGCTACGGGGAAAATGAGCAGTTCTTC. The chain employs TRBV30 and TRBJ2-1; TRBD2 is a possible D gene (5 bases). CDR1 GTSNPN and CDR2 SVGIG come from the germline V gene (reference sequence). Trimming pared 3 bases from V and 7 bases from J, leaving 10 bases between. This CDR3 spans 12 amino acids. The full variable domain, its missing parts supplied by reference TRBV30 and TRBJ2-1, is SQTIHQWPATLVQPVGSPLSLECTVEGTSNPNLYWYRQAAGRGLQLLFYSVGIGQISSEVPQNLSASRPQDRQFILSSKKLLLSDSGFYLCAWSYGENEQFFGPGTRLTVL.

The V gene is TRBV6-4, the J gene TRBJ2-1; 11 bases are a match to TRBD2. In germline, CDR1 is MRHNA, CDR2 SNTAGT. The CDR3 spans 17 residues. V shed 3 bases and J 7 bases; nucleotides not matched to a gene: 11. The CDR3 spells CASSDSTSGKIRNEQFF. In DNA, the CDR3 is TGTGCCAGCAGTGATTCGACTAGCGGGAAAATTCGGAATGAGCAGTTCTTC.